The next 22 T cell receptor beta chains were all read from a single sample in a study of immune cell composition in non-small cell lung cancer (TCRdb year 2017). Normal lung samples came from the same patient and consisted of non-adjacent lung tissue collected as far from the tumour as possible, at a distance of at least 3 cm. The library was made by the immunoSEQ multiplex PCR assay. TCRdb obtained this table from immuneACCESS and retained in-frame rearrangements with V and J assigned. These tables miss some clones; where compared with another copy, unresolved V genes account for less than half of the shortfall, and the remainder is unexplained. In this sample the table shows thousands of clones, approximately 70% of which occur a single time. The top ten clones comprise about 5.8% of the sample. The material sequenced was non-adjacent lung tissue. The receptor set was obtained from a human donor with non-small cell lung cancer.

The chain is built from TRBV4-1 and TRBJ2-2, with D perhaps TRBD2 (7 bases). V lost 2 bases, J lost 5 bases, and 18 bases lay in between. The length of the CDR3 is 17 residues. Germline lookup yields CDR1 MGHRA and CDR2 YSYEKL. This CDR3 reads CASSQPLRGARTGELFF. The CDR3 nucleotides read TGCGCCAGCAGCCAACCCCTTCGGGGGGCAAGAACCGGGGAGCTGTTTTTT.

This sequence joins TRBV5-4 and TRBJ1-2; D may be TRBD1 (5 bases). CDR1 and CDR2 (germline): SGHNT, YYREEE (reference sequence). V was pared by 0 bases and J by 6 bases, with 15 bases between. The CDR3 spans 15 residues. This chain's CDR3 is CASSLEEGRVDGYTF. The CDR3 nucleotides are TGTGCCAGCAGCTTGGAGGAGGGGAGAGTCGATGGCTACACCTTC.

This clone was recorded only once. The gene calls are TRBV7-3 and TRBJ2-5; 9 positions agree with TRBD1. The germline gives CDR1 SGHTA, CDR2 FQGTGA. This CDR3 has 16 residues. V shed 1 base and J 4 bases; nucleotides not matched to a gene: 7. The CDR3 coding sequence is TGTGCCAGCAGCTTAAATCTGGGACAGGGTGGAGAGACCCAGTACTTC. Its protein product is CASSLNLGQGGETQYF.

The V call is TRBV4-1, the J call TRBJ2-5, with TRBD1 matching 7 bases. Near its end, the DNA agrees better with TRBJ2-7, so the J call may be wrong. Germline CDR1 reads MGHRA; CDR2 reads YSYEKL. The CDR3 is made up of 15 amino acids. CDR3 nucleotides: TGCGCCAGCAGCCACCGACAGGGTACACATTACGAGCAGTACTTC. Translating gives CASSHRQGTHYEQYF.

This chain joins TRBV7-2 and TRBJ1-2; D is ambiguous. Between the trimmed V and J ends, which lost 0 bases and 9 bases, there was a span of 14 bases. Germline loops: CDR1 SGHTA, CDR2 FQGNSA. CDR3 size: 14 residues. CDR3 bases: TGTGCCAGCAGCTTAGCATCCGGGGATGGAAGCTACACCTTC. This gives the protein CASSLASGDGSYTF.

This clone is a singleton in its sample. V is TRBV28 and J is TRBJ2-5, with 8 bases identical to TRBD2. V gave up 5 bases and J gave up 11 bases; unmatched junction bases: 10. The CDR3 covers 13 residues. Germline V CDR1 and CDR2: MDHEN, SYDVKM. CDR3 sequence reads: CASSPPGLVRQYF. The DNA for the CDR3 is TGTGCCAGCAGTCCCCCGGGACTAGTTCGACAGTACTTC.

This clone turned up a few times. CDR3 loop: CASSERGLGNQPQHF. Here the CDR3 DNA reads TGTGCCAGCAGTGAACGAGGGCTGGGCAATCAGCCCCAGCATTTT. This chain links TRBV2 with TRBJ1-5; D gene unclear. The germline V gene encodes CDR1 SNHLY and CDR2 FYNNEI. V dropped 2 bases and J dropped 2 bases, with 10 bases sitting between them. This CDR3 is built from 15 residues.

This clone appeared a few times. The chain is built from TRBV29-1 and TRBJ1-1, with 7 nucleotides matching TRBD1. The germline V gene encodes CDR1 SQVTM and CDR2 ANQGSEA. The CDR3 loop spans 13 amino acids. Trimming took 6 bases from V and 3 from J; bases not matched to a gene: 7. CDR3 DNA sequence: TGCAGCGTGAAAGACAGGGAGTACACTGAAGCTTTCTTT. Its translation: CSVKDREYTEAFF.

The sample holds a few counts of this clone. The CDR3 sequence is CASSYGGQGEGGYTF. CDR3 DNA: TGTGCCAGCAGTTACGGAGGTCAGGGGGAAGGAGGCTACACCTTC. V is TRBV6-5 and J is TRBJ1-2; TRBD1 agrees at 7 bases. This CDR3 comprises 15 residues. After removal of 2 bases from V and 8 bases from J, the junction contained 11 bases not matched to a gene. Germline V gene sequence: CDR1 MNHEY, CDR2 SVGAGI.

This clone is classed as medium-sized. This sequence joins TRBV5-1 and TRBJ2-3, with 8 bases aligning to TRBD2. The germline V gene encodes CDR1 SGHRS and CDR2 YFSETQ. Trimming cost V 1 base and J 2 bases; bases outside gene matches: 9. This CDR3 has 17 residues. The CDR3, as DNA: TGCGCCAGCAGCTTGTCCTTAGCGGGGCCCACCACAGATACGCAGTATTTT. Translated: CASSLSLAGPTTDTQYF.

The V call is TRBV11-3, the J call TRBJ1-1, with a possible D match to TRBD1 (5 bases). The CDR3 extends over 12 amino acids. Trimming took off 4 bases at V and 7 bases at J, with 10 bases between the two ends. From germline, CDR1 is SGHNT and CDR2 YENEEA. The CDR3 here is CASSSGGGEAFF. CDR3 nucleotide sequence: TGTGCCAGCAGCTCCGGGGGGGGTGAAGCTTTCTTT.

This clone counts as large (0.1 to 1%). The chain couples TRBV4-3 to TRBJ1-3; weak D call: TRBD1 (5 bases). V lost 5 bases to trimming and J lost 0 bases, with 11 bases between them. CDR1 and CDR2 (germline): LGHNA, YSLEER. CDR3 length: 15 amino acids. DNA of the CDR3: TGCGCCAGCAGCACAGACAGTGGCTCTGGAAACACCATATATTTT. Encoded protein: CASSTDSGSGNTIYF.

CDR3 protein: CASSLTSGSSYEQYF. In DNA form, the CDR3 reads TGTGCCAGCAGCTTGACCTCGGGGAGTTCGTACGAGCAGTACTTC. V gene TRBV7-2 combines with J gene TRBJ2-7, with a possible D match to TRBD2 (5 bases). CDR3 length: 15 amino acids. V lost 3 bases and J 4 bases, leaving 16 bases between the germline ends. Germline-derived CDR1 and CDR2 are SGHTA and FQGNSA.

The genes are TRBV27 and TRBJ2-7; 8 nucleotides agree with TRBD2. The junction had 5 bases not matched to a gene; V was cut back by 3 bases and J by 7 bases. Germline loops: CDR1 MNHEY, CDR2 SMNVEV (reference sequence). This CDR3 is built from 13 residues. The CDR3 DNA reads TGTGCCAGCAGTTTGGAACGGGGGGGGGAGCAGTACTTC. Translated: CASSLERGGEQYF.

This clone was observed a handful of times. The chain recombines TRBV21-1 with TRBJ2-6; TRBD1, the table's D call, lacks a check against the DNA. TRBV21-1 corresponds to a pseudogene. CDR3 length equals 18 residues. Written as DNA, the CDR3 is TGTGCCAGCAGCCCCCGGGACAGGGTTTACTCTGGGGCCAACGTCCTGACTTTC. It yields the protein CASSPRDRVYSGANVLTF.

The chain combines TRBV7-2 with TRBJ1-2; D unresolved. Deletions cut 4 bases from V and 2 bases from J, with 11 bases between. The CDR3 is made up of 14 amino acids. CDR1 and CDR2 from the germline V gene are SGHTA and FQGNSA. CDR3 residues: CASSSQTGNYGYTF. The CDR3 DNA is TGTGCCAGCAGCTCGCAGACGGGAAACTATGGCTACACCTTC.

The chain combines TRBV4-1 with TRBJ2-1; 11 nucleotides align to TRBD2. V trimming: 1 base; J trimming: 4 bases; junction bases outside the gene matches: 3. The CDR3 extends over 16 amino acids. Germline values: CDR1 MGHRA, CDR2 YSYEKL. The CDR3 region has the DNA TGCGCCAGCAGCCAAGTAGCGGGGGGGCTTTACAATGAGCAGTTCTTC. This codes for CASSQVAGGLYNEQFF.

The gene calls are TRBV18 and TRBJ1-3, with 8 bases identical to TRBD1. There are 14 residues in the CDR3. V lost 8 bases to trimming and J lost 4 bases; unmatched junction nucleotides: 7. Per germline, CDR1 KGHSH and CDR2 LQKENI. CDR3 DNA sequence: TGTGCCAGCCTGACGGGGACAGGCGGAAACACCATATATTTT. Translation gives CASLTGTGGNTIYF.

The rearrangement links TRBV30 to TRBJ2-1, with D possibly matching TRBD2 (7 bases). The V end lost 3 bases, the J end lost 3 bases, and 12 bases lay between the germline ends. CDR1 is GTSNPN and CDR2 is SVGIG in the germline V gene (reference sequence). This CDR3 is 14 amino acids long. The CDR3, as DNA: TGTGCCTGGAGGGGGGGGCCTAGCTACAATGAGCAGTTCTTC. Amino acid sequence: CAWRGGPSYNEQFF. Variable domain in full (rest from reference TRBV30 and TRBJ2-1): SQTIHQWPATLVQPVGSPLSLECTVEGTSNPNLYWYRQAAGRGLQLLFYSVGIGQISSEVPQNLSASRPQDRQFILSSKKLLLSDSGFYLCAWRGGPSYNEQFFGPGTRLTVL.

The CDR3 spells CASSITSGGDYEQYF. DNA for the CDR3: TGTGCCAGCAGCATCACTAGCGGGGGGGACTACGAGCAGTACTTC. The rearrangement uses TRBV7-2 and TRBJ2-7, with 13 bases matching TRBD2. Germline CDR1 is SGHTA and CDR2 is FQGNSA. The CDR3 runs 15 residues. The junction had 4 bases not matched to a gene; V was cut back by 5 bases and J by 3 bases.

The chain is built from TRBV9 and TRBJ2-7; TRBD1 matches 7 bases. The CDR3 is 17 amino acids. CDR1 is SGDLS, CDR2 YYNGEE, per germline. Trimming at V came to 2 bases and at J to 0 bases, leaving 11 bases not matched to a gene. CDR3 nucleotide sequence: TGTGCCAGCAGCGTTAGAGCCGGGACAGTTTTCTCCTACGAGCAGTACTTC. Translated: CASSVRAGTVFSYEQYF.

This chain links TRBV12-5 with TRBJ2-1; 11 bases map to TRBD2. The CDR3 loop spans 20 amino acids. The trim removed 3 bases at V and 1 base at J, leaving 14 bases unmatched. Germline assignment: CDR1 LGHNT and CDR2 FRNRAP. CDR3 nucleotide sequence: TGTGCTAGTGGTTTCCCGACTAGCGGGGTCCGTGAATCTTCCTACAATGAGCAGTTCTTC. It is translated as CASGFPTSGVRESSYNEQFF. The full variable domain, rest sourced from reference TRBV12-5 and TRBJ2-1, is DARVTQTPRHKVTEMGQEVTMRCQPILGHNTVFWYRQTMMQGLELLAYFRNRAPLDDSGMPKDRFSAEMPDATLATLKIQPSEPRDSAVYFCASGFPTSGVRESSYNEQFFGPGTRLTVL.